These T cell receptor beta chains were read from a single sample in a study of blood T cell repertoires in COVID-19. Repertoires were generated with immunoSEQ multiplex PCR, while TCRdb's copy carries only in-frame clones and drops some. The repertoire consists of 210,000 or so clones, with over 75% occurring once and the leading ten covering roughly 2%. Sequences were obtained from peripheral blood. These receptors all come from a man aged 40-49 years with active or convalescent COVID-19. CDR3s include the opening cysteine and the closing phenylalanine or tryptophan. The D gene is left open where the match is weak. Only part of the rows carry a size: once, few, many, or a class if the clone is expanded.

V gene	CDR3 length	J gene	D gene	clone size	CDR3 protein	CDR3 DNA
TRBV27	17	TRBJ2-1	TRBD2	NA	CASRLGTSGALYNEQFF	TGTGCCAGCAGGCTGGGGACTAGCGGGGCGCTCTACAATGAGCAGTTCTTC
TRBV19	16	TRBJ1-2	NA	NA	CASSLHPVSTNYGYTF	TGTGCCAGTAGCCTCCACCCGGTTTCCACTAACTATGGCTACACCTTC
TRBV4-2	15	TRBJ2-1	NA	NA	CASSQDLPNYNEQFF	TGTGCCAGCAGCCAAGATCTCCCTAACTACAATGAGCAGTTCTTC
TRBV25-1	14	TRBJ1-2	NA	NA	CASSATGWDYGYTF	TGTGCCAGCAGTGCCACAGGGTGGGACTATGGCTACACCTTC
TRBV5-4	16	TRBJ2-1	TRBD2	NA	CASSLLGAGEGDEQFF	TGTGCCAGCAGCCTCCTGGGCGCGGGAGAAGGTGATGAGCAGTTCTTC
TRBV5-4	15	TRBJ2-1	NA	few	CASSWAYSSYNEQFF	TGTGCCAGCAGCTGGGCCTATAGCTCCTACAATGAGCAGTTCTTC
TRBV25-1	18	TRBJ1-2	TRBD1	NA	CASSEHPMTTGGERGYTF	TGTGCCAGCAGTGAGCACCCCATGACCACAGGGGGCGAGAGAGGCTACACCTTC
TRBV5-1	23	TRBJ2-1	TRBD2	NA	CASSYRQGVFVRLAGGVNNEQFF	TGCGCCAGCAGCTACCGACAGGGGGTCTTCGTCCGACTAGCGGGAGGTGTCAACAATGAGCAGTTCTTC
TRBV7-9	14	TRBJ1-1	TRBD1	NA	CASSLYVDREEAFF	TGTGCCAGCAGCTTATACGTTGACAGGGAAGAAGCTTTCTTT
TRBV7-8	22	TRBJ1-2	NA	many	CASSSQAGTFLSGVVGNYGYTF	TGTGCCAGCAGCTCCCAAGCCGGGACATTTTTATCCGGAGTGGTCGGTAACTATGGCTACACCTTC
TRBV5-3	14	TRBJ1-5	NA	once	CARSPPRSNQPQHF	TGTGCCAGAAGCCCCCCCAGGAGCAATCAGCCCCAGCATTTT
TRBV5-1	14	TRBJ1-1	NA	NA	CASSLGGLGTEAFF	TGCGCCAGCAGCCTGGGGGGGCTGGGGACTGAAGCTTTCTTT
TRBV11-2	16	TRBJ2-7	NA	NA	CASSYRQDYLSYEQYF	TGTGCCAGCAGCTACCGACAGGATTACCTCTCCTACGAGCAGTACTTC
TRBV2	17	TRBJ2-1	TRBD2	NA	CASSENSLAGLYNEQFF	TGTGCCAGCAGTGAAAACTCGCTAGCGGGACTTTACAATGAGCAGTTCTTC
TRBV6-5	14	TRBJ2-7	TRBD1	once	CASKDWDRAYEQYF	TGTGCCAGCAAGGACTGGGACAGGGCCTACGAGCAGTACTTC
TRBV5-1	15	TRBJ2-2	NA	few	CASSFGRGNTGELFF	TGCGCCAGCAGCTTCGGCAGGGGGAACACCGGGGAGCTGTTTTTT
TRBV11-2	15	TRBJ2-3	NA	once	CASSSGIADTDTQYF	TGTGCCAGCAGCTCGGGGATAGCGGATACAGATACGCAGTATTTT
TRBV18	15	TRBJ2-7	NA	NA	CASSPGTDSSYEQYF	TGTGCCAGCTCACCGGGGACGGACAGCTCCTACGAGCAGTACTTC
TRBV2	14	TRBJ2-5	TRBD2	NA	CASKGTSGAETQYF	TGTGCCAGCAAAGGGACTAGCGGGGCGGAGACCCAGTACTTC
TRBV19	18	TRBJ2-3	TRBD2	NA	CASSPGPIAGFLTDTQYF	TGTGCCAGTAGCCCAGGGCCTATAGCGGGGTTTCTCACAGATACGCAGTATTTT
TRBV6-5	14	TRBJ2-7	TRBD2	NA	CASSSGTSGSGEYF	TGTGCCAGCAGTTCCGGGACTAGCGGTTCTGGGGAGTACTTC
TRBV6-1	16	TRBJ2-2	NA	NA	CASSEGRRLNTGELFF	TGTGCCAGCAGTGAAGGTCGGAGGCTTAACACCGGGGAGCTGTTTTTT
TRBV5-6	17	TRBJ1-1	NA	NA	CASSLSLVGRGRTEAFF	TGTGCCAGCAGCTTGAGCTTAGTAGGGAGGGGTCGAACTGAAGCTTTCTTT
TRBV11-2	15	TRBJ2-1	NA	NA	CASSLGRLEYNEQFF	TGTGCCAGCAGCTTAGGGAGACTAGAGTACAATGAGCAGTTCTTC
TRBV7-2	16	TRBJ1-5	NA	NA	CASSRAGVYSNQPQHF	TGTGCCAGCAGCCGCGCAGGTGTATATAGCAATCAGCCCCAGCATTTT
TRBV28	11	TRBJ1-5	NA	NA	CASSEPGPQHF	TGTGCCAGCAGCGAACCAGGGCCCCAGCATTTT
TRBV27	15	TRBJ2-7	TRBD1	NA	CASSLSGQGSYEQYF	TGTGCCAGCAGTTTATCCGGACAGGGCTCCTACGAGCAGTACTTC
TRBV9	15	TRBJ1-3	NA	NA	CASSVVPGVGNTIYF	TGTGCCAGCAGCGTAGTCCCAGGGGTAGGAAACACCATATATTTT
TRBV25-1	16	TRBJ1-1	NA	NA	CASSELAGGGRAEAFF	TGTGCCAGCAGTGAATTAGCGGGAGGAGGGAGGGCCGAAGCTTTCTTT
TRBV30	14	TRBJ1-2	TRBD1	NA	CAWVRTGGHYGYTF	TGTGCCTGGGTTAGGACAGGGGGACACTATGGCTACACCTTC